This entry is about one T cell receptor beta chain. Some clones are missing from TCRdb's copy, which holds only in-frame ones; the method was immunoSEQ multiplex PCR. The sample holds about 170,000 clones, around 90% seen once. The sample is drawn from a study of control samples from healthy donors and cancer patients. The CDR3 spans 14 residues. Germline assignment: CDR1 SGDLS and CDR2 YYNGEE. The ends lost 4 bases at V and 2 bases at J; junction bases unmatched: 4. The TCR originated in a man younger than 40 in good health. The chain uses TRBV9 and TRBJ2-3, with 7 bases identical to TRBD2. Material: blood. The CDR3 sequence: CASSPSGTTDTQYF. CDR3 coding DNA: TGTGCCAGCAGCCCGAGCGGGACCACAGATACGCAGTATTTT.